This T cell receptor (beta chain) was identified in a study of shared T cell receptors in the human thymus. V shed 7 bases and J 1 base; nucleotides not matched to a gene: 1. Germline V CDR1 and CDR2: LNHDA, SQIVND (reference sequence). This CDR3 is built from 14 residues. Repertoires were generated with immunoSEQ multiplex PCR, while TCRdb's copy carries only in-frame clones and drops some. The data show hundreds of thousands of clones, over 75% seen once. This same sample was also part of a study on human thymus T cells. That study adds: Immunologically healthy infants in Finland undergoing congenital heart defect surgery were the donors. The thymus was resected at corrective cardiac surgery. Gene usage (both V and J) appeared biased in thymic and blood repertoires. Thymic repertoires from unrelated individuals overlapped highly, related research reported.

The sample was thymocytes. The chain joins TRBV19 to TRBJ1-5; 10 nucleotides align to TRBD1. This receptor was identified in a girl in the first two years of life with a congenital heart defect. The CDR3 spells CASTDRGSNQPQHF. The CDR3 DNA reads TGTGCCAGTACGGACAGGGGGAGCAATCAGCCCCAGCATTTT.